The clone carrying this TCR beta chain was observed a handful of times. As yet, its antigen is unknown. 13 Jbeta primers and 60 Vbeta primers were used for the PCR. Clones were read by immunoSEQ multiplex PCR, and TCRdb kept only the in-frame ones, dropping some. The table records approximately 120,000 clones, approximately 87% of them present only once. Donors sampled were nominally healthy, though unrecorded immune exposures were likely. This record comes from a study of cytomegalovirus exposure and HLA in healthy donors. The V end lost 4 bases, the J end lost 3 bases, and 7 bases lay between the germline ends. Germline V gene data show CDR1 as ENHRY and CDR2 as SYGVKD. CDR3 length: 12 amino acids. Study conclusions and caveats: Certain sequence variants were highly shared and formed a cluster, and this cluster was likely a sequencing artifact. Reports state that TCR beta sequences accurately predicted most subjects' HLA-A and HLA-B alleles.

The chain has TRBV10-3 and TRBJ2-7; D is unresolved. This receptor was obtained from a man between 18 and 35 years old in good health and CMV-seropositive. The material sequenced was PBMCs. CDR3 sequence reads: CAISGAHYEQYF. The CDR3 coding sequence is TGTGCCATCAGTGGGGCGCACTACGAGCAGTACTTC.